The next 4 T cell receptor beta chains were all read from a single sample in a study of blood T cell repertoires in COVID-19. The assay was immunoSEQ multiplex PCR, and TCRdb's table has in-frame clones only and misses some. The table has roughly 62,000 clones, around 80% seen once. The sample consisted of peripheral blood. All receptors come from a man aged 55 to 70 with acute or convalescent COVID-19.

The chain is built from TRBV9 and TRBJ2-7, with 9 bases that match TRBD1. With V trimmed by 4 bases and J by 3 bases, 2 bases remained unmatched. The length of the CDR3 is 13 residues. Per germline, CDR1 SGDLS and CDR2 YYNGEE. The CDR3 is CASSRQGGYEQYF. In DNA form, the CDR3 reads TGTGCCAGCAGCCGACAGGGGGGCTACGAGCAGTACTTC.

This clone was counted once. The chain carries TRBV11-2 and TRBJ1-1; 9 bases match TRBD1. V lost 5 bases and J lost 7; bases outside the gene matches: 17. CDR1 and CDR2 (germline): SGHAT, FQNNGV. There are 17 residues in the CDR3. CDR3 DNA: TGTGCCAGCAGCGCCGTCCCGGGACAGGGCGGGCGGGGTGAAGCTTTCTTT. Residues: CASSAVPGQGGRGEAFF.

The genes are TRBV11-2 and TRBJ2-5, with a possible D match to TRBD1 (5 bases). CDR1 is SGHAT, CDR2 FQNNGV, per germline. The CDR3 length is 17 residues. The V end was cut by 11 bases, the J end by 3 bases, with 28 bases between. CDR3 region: CAPHGRYRKELKETQYF. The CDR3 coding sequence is TGTGCCCCCCACGGACGATACAGGAAGGAATTGAAAGAGACCCAGTACTTC. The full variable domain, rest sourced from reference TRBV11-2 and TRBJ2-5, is EAGVAQSPRYKIIEKRQSVAFWCNPISGHATLYWYQQILGQGPKLLIQFQNNGVVDDSQLPKDRFSAERLKGVDSTLKIQPAKLEDSAVYLCAPHGRYRKELKETQYFGPGTRLLVL.

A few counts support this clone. For the CDR3, the DNA is TGCAGCGCACCCACGGGGACTGGTCTTTTCAATGAGCAGTTCTTC. This sequence encodes CSAPTGTGLFNEQFF. The rearrangement links TRBV29-1 to TRBJ2-1, with a possible D match to TRBD2 (6 bases). V lost 7 bases to trimming and J lost 6 bases, with 22 bases between them. Germline V lookup: CDR1 SQVTM, CDR2 ANQGSEA. The CDR3 extends over 15 amino acids.